The T cell receptor beta chain under discussion was sequenced for a study of shared T cell receptors in the human thymus. TCRdb keeps only in-frame clones here, not all; method: immunoSEQ multiplex PCR. The table shows about 660,000 clones, with 88% occurring only once. Germline V gene data show CDR1 as MDHEN and CDR2 as SYDVKM. CDR3 length: 11 amino acids. Between the trimmed V and J ends, which lost 3 bases and 7 bases, there was a span of 7 bases. These data were likewise used in another study, on human thymus T cells. That publication notes: Healthy Finnish infants undergoing corrective surgery for congenital heart defects provided the donor material. Both thymic and peripheral blood repertoires showed apparently biased V and J usage.

The chain has TRBV28 and TRBJ2-7; D may be TRBD2 (6 bases). This clonotype was obtained from a boy in the first two years of life with a congenital heart defect. Sequencing input: thymocytes. Here the CDR3 DNA reads TGTGCCAGCAGTTTTGGGGGGGAGCAGTACTTC. Its protein product is CASSFGGEQYF.